This TCR beta chain is from a study of shared clonotypes between healthy human individuals. Findings of the study overall: Relative to clonotypes present in all four donors, those not shared had lower generation probabilities.

Generated by immunoSEQ multiplex PCR, the TCRdb table keeps only in-frame clones and is missing some. The table lists about 2.4 million clones, more than 85% of them singletons. Comment on this clone: Its antigen is unknown.

The CDR3 consists of 17 residues. The J segment lost 10 bases and the V segment lost 5 bases, leaving 15 bases of the junction unmatched. Looked up from germline, CDR1 is MNHEY and CDR2 is SMNVEV (reference sequence). Source material: naive CD4+ T cells from PBMCs. Described subset: CD45RA+ positively selected. The rearrangement joins TRBV27 to TRBJ1-4; 11 bases are a match to TRBD1. The receptor was isolated from a man aged 18 to 30 in good health. Some clones in this sample may be carry-over from other donors' samples. The CDR3 loop reads CASSPIPGQGVVGKLFF. The DNA for the CDR3 is TGTGCCAGCAGTCCGATTCCGGGACAGGGGGTTGTTGGAAAACTGTTTTTT.